What follows describes a single T cell receptor beta chain. This entry comes from a study of blood T cell repertoires in COVID-19. Study context: Acute and convalescent COVID-19 specimens originated in the United States, Italy and Spain. Sources were T cells, B-cell-depleted T cells, or PBMCs; the material itself was cDNA or gDNA.

This CDR3 is 14 amino acids long. Germline V gene sequence: CDR1 GTSNPN, CDR2 SVGIG (reference sequence). V dropped 3 bases and J dropped 4; count of bases not matched to a gene: 4. Authors' methods: From reference gene primer amplification, estimates of nucleated cell counts were derived. Profiled with immunoSEQ multiplex PCR; TCRdb holds only in-frame clones, not every one. D and trimming come from the DNA, and the V and J calls and clone size come from that table. The repertoire holds about 260,000 clones, with over 80% as singletons. Sequenced material: peripheral blood. V gene TRBV30 combines with J gene TRBJ1-1, with 11 bases lining up with TRBD1. The receptor was isolated from a woman between 40 and 50 years old who had recovered from COVID-19. The CDR3 loop reads CAWSGGQGGTEAFF. The CDR3 region has the DNA TGTGCCTGGAGCGGGGGACAGGGGGGCACTGAAGCTTTCTTT.